The following is a T cell receptor (beta chain) sequence with its context. CDR3 length: 15 amino acids. The germline V gene has CDR1 SEHNR and CDR2 FQNEAQ (reference sequence). With V trimmed by 3 bases and J by 3 bases, 5 bases remained unmatched. This sample was included in a study of blood T cell repertoires in COVID-19. Study summary: The United States, Italy and Spain supplied acute and convalescent COVID-19 samples.

Assay: immunoSEQ multiplex PCR; the TCRdb copy retains only in-frame clones and omits some. The sample carries about 250,000 clones, over 80% recorded once. The age range of participants was about 18 to 90 years, with residence in about 25 US areas. Participants' own reports of clinical history determined their cohort assignment. The TCR originated in a woman under 30 who had recovered from COVID-19. The sequenced sample consisted of PBMCs or T cells enriched from blood (not recorded which). This sequence joins TRBV7-9 and TRBJ2-3; 8 bases agree with TRBD1. CDR3 bases: TGTGCCAGCAGCTTGTGGACAGGGAGGACAGATACGCAGTATTTT. Encoded protein: CASSLWTGRTDTQYF.